This record looks at one T cell receptor beta chain sequence and its context. Its target is unknown. This sample was taken from a study of OX40 agonist ivuxolimab in advanced cancers. Study-level information: An agonistic anti-OX40 (CD134) antibody, ivuxolimab, was used to treat the patients. Those enrolled were about 82% male, with a mean age of about 66 years and ages from roughly 20 to 85.

V shed 5 bases, J shed 2 bases, and the junction held 5 bases outside the gene matches. The CDR3 sequence is 15 residues long. The germline V gene has CDR1 MNHEY and CDR2 SMNVEV (reference sequence). General study findings and limits: CD8+ T cells (on average) carried more expanded clones than CD4+ T cells.

Method: immunoSEQ multiplex PCR; TCRdb's copy keeps in-frame clones and lacks some. The sample has approximately 29,000 clones; about four fifths are singletons. The source material was CD4+ or CD8+ T cells sorted from blood, sampled in a trial of the OX40 agonist ivuxolimab. The TCR originated in an adult with an advanced solid tumor such as melanoma, head and neck, liver or kidney cancer. This chain links TRBV27 with TRBJ2-1; 8 bases agree with TRBD2. The CDR3 region has the DNA TGTGCCAGCAGTGTTAGCGGGATCCCCTACAATGAGCAGTTCTTC. Translated: CASSVSGIPYNEQFF.